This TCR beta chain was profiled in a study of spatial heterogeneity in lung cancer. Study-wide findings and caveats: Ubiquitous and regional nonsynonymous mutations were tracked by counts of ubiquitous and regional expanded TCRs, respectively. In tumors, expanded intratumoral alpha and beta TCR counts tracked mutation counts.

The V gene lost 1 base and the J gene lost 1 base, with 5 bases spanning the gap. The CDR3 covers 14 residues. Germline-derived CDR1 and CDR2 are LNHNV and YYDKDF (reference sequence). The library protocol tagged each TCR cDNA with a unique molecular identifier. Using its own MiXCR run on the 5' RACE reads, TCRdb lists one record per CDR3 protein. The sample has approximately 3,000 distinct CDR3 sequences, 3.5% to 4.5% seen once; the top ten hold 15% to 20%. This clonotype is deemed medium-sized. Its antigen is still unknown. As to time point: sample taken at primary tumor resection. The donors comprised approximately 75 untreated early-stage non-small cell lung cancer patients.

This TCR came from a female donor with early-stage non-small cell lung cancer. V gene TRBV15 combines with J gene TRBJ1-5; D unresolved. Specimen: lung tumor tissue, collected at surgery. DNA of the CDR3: TGTGCCACCAGCAGAGGGCAGAGCAATCAGCCCCAGCATTTT. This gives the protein CATSRGQSNQPQHF.